These 12 T cell receptor beta chains share one sample of origin, sequenced in a study of identical twins. TCRdb ran MiXCR on the 5' RACE reads and lists one entry per CDR3 protein. Among 200,000 to 250,000 distinct CDR3 sequences listed, about 7.5% were seen once. The same sample was also studied in work on yellow fever vaccine responses in identical twins.

The sequenced sample was memory (CD45RO+) T cells sorted from blood. Source of these receptors: a woman between 18 and 29 years old in good health.

This clonotype was observed many times. This chain joins TRBV7-2 and TRBJ2-2; 11 bases align to TRBD2. The CDR3 is 16 residues long. Germline V CDR1 and CDR2: SGHTA, FQGNSA. V shed 4 bases, J shed 8 bases, and the junction held 9 bases outside the gene matches. The CDR3 sequence: CASSSTSGVLAGELFF. CDR3 bases: TGTGCCAGCAGCTCGACTAGCGGGGTTCTTGCGGGGGAGCTGTTTTTT. Based on the CDR3 plus reference TRBV7-2 and TRBJ2-2, the full variable domain is GAGVSQSPSNKVTEKGKDVELRCDPISGHTALYWYRQSLGQGLEFLIYFQGNSAPDKSGLPSDRFSAERTGGSVSTLTIQRTQQEDSAVYLCASSSTSGVLAGELFFGEGSRLTVL.

This sequence joins TRBV27 and TRBJ2-3; unclear D gene. The CDR3 has 16 amino acids. The V and J ends lost 2 bases and 2 bases respectively, with 14 bases between them. The germline gives CDR1 MNHEY, CDR2 SMNVEV (reference sequence). Here the CDR3 reads CASSLRSQPSTDTQYF. The DNA of the CDR3 is TGTGCCAGCAGTTTACGCTCTCAACCGTCCACAGATACGCAGTATTTT.

This clonotype has more than one count but fewer than ten. The CDR3 DNA follows: TGTGCCAGCAGCTGGGACAGGGCGAACTCACCCCTCCACTTT. Encoded protein: CASSWDRANSPLHF. V gene TRBV27 combines with J gene TRBJ1-6, with 9 bases fitting TRBD1. Germline V gene data show CDR1 as MNHEY and CDR2 as SMNVEV (reference sequence). The CDR3 is 14 residues long. The J segment lost 10 bases and the V segment lost 6 bases, leaving 7 bases of the junction unmatched.

This clonotype was picked up many times. The chain is built from TRBV3-1 and TRBJ2-3; 7 bases line up with TRBD1. The ends lost 1 base at V and 5 bases at J; junction bases unmatched: 3. Germline CDR1 LGHDT, CDR2 YNNKEL (reference sequence). This CDR3 contains 14 residues. The CDR3 region is CASSQGQGKDTQYF. The CDR3 region has the DNA TGTGCCAGCAGCCAAGGACAGGGCAAAGATACGCAGTATTTT.

This clonotype has a handful of counts. Sequence at one end of the junction differs from germline and may be a read error. The chain couples TRBV7-7 to TRBJ2-5; possibly TRBD1 or TRBD2 for D (5 bases each). There are 15 residues in the CDR3. CDR1 is SSHAT, CDR2 FNYEAQ, per germline (reference sequence). In DNA form, the CDR3 reads TGTGCTAGCAGCCCGGGACGAACGGATTTGCAGACCCAGTACTTC. It translates to CASSPGRTDLQTQYF.

This clonotype has at least ten counts. The V gene is TRBV11-2, the J gene TRBJ2-4; D is unclear. From germline, CDR1 is SGHAT and CDR2 FQNNGV. Trimming took off 5 bases at V and 1 base at J, with 15 bases between the two ends. This CDR3 is built from 16 residues. The CDR3: CASSAPLGIAKNIQYF. CDR3 bases: TGTGCCAGCAGCGCACCCTTGGGGATTGCCAAAAACATTCAGTACTTC.

V is TRBV7-2 and J is TRBJ2-7, with D unclear. The V gene lost 0 bases and the J gene lost 3 bases, with 6 bases spanning the gap. CDR1 is SGHTA, CDR2 FQGNSA, per germline. The CDR3 has 13 residues. As DNA, the CDR3 is TGTGCCAGCAGCTTAGCGGAGATCTACGAGCAGTACTTC. Protein sequence: CASSLAEIYEQYF.

This clonotype was recorded at least ten times. The CDR3 loop reads CASSYRGTRTDTQYF. The CDR3, as DNA: TGTGCCAGCAGTTATAGGGGGACCCGCACAGATACGCAGTATTTT. The rearrangement uses TRBV6-2 or TRBV6-3 and TRBJ2-3, with D possibly TRBD1 on 6 matching bases. Germline lookup yields CDR1 MNHEY and CDR2 SVGEGT. The CDR3 covers 15 residues. The V gene lost 3 bases and the J gene lost 1 base, with 11 bases spanning the gap.

This clonotype was recorded a few times. The rearrangement uses TRBV9 and TRBJ2-1; the D gene is possibly TRBD2 (5 bases). Looked up from germline, CDR1 is SGDLS and CDR2 is YYNGEE. The CDR3 has 14 residues. V gave up 0 bases and J gave up 9 bases, with 13 bases separating them. The CDR3 coding sequence is TGTGCCAGCAGCGTAGAGTTCGAGGGCGGTGAGCAGTTCTTC. Translation gives CASSVEFEGGEQFF.

This clonotype was recorded a few times. The chain is built from TRBV28 and TRBJ1-2, with 9 bases fitting TRBD1. CDR3 length equals 17 residues. Germline V gene data show CDR1 as MDHEN and CDR2 as SYDVKM. J gave up 7 bases and V 6 bases, and 18 bases lay outside the gene matches. The CDR3 nucleotides are TGTGCCAGCAGCTTACCCGGGGCGGGACAGGGAGCGAGTGGCTACACCTTC. Amino acid sequence: CASSLPGAGQGASGYTF.

The chain uses TRBV19 and TRBJ2-3; the D gene is possibly TRBD2 (5 bases). Germline values: CDR1 LNHDA, CDR2 SQIVND (reference sequence). This CDR3 is 15 amino acids long. V dropped 7 bases and J dropped 3 bases, with 17 bases sitting between them. The CDR3 region has the DNA TGTGCCAGTAAGCTAACTCTAGGAGGAACAGATACGCAGTATTTT. Translation: CASKLTLGGTDTQYF. Full variable domain (remainder filled in from reference TRBV19 and TRBJ2-3): DGGITQSPKYLFRKEGQNVTLSCEQNLNHDAMYWYRQDPGQGLRLIYYSQIVNDFQKGDIAEGYSVSREKKESFPLTVTSAQKNPTAFYLCASKLTLGGTDTQYFGPGTRLTVL.

The rearrangement links TRBV6-1 to TRBJ1-1; D is undetermined. This CDR3 has 14 residues. Germline assignment: CDR1 MNHNS and CDR2 SASEGT. Between the trimmed V and J ends, which lost 4 bases and 3 bases, there was a span of 12 bases. CDR3 amino acids: CASSVGPEDTEAFF. CDR3 DNA sequence: TGTGCCAGCAGTGTCGGGCCAGAGGACACTGAAGCTTTCTTT.